The 32 T cell receptor beta chains in this list originate from one sample, sequenced in a study of glioma-infiltrating T cells. The iRepertoire nested amplicon-rescue multiplex PCR amplified TCR alpha and beta CDR3s from RNA. One entry per CDR3 protein, called by TCRdb with MiXCR from the multiplex PCR reads. This sample yields about 180,000 distinct CDR3 sequences, of which 43% are seen a single time; roughly 5.2% belongs to the top ten. Source material: glioma tissue, nonneoplastic brain tissue, or PBMCs (not recorded which). These receptors came from a human donor with low-grade glioma or glioblastoma, undergoing nonglioma brain surgery, or in good health (not recorded which).

This clonotype was seen at least ten times. The rearrangement joins TRBV27 to TRBJ2-7; 7 bases are a match to TRBD2. V shed 6 bases and J 2 bases; nucleotides not matched to a gene: 7. This CDR3 comprises 14 residues. Germline CDR1 and CDR2: MNHEY and SMNVEV (reference sequence). Here the CDR3 reads CASRGGAGPYEQYF. CDR3 nucleotides: TGTGCCAGCAGGGGGGGAGCGGGACCCTACGAGCAGTACTTC.

The V call is TRBV5-1, the J call TRBJ2-5; 7 bases align to TRBD1. The CDR3 is 13 amino acids. The V gene end was trimmed by 4 bases and the J gene end by 4 bases; junction bases not matched to a gene: 4. Germline assignment: CDR1 SGHRS and CDR2 YFSETQ. The CDR3 protein is CASSGAGGETQYF. CDR3 nucleotides: TGCGCCAGCAGCGGGGCAGGGGGAGAGACCCAGTACTTC.

The J gene is TRBJ2-7, the V gene TRBV12-3 or TRBV12-4; 10 positions match TRBD2. This CDR3 is 14 amino acids long. V lost 6 bases and J lost 6; bases outside the gene matches: 8. The CDR3 spells CASSTSLAGVEQYF. The CDR3 DNA follows: TGTGCCAGCAGCACCTCCCTAGCGGGAGTCGAGCAGTACTTC.

As regards this clonotype: A much larger clone sits a single nucleotide away, making a read error possible. This sequence joins TRBV7-9 and TRBJ2-1; a weak D match, TRBD1 (5 bases). Germline CDR1 and CDR2: SEHNR and FQNEAQ (reference sequence). Trimming shortened V by 4 bases and J by 8 bases, and 9 bases separated the two germline ends. The CDR3 consists of 12 residues. In nucleotides, the CDR3 is TGTGCCAGCAGCTCACAGGATCATGAGCAGTTCTTC. This sequence encodes CASSSQDHEQFF.

On this clonotype: No conserved phenylalanine or tryptophan is present at the end of the CDR3, so a read error is the likely explanation. The J gene is TRBJ1-1, the V gene TRBV12-3 or TRBV12-4; D is ambiguous. V was pared by 2 bases and J by 4 bases, with 8 bases between. The CDR3 totals 13 residues. The CDR3 bases are TGTGCCAGCAGTTTAAAGAGGGTCACTGAAGCTTTCCTT. Translated, it gives CASSLKRVTEAFL.

J is TRBJ1-6 and V is TRBV6-1, with D perhaps TRBD1 (6 bases). From germline, CDR1 is MNHNS and CDR2 SASEGT. V was shortened by 8 bases and J by 7 bases, with 21 bases between the two germline ends. The CDR3 totals 16 residues. CDR3 DNA sequence: TGTGCCAGCGATCCTTTGTACGACAGGCCGAATTCACCCCTCCACTTT. Translating gives CASDPLYDRPNSPLHF.

This clonotype was counted ten times or more. The chain uses TRBV20-1 and TRBJ1-2; no clear D gene. This CDR3 has 11 amino acids. V lost 4 bases, J lost 11 bases, and 14 bases lay in between. Germline V CDR1 and CDR2: DFQATT, SNEGSKA (reference sequence). CDR3 DNA sequence: TGCAGTGCTATGGAGGCGGACTCTTACACCTTC. Amino acids: CSAMEADSYTF.

Concerning this clonotype: A read error may explain this, as a much larger clone is one base away. CDR3 sequence (DNA): TGCAGTGTGACCATCACGAACACCGGGGAGCTGTTTTTT. Residues: CSVTITNTGELFF. This sequence joins TRBV20-1 and TRBJ2-2; D is uncertain. The length of the CDR3 is 13 residues. V lost 7 bases and J lost 0, with 9 bases in between. Germline V gene sequence: CDR1 DFQATT, CDR2 SNEGSKA (reference sequence).

This clonotype was detected only a few times. The chain employs TRBV7-9 and TRBJ2-7; D is unclear. This CDR3 has 12 residues. Deletions cut 5 bases from V and 3 bases from J, with 8 bases between. Per the germline V gene, CDR1 is SEHNR and CDR2 is FQNEAQ (reference sequence). The CDR3 sequence: CASSRTNYEQYF. In DNA form, the CDR3 reads TGTGCCAGCAGCCGAACAAACTACGAGCAGTACTTC.

This clonotype was observed many times. The rearrangement links TRBV28 to TRBJ1-1; the D gene is possibly TRBD1 (6 bases). The CDR3 contains 12 residues. Germline CDR1 reads MDHEN; CDR2 reads SYDVKM. Trimming pared 3 bases from V and 11 bases from J, leaving 13 bases between. This CDR3 is CASSLYREMAFF. CDR3 nucleotide sequence: TGTGCCAGCAGTTTGTACAGGGAAATGGCTTTCTTT.

This clonotype was observed at least ten times. V gene TRBV24-1 combines with J gene TRBJ2-7; a possible D gene is TRBD2 (5 bases). Germline lookup yields CDR1 KGHDR and CDR2 SFDVKD. This CDR3 has 12 amino acids. V gave up 9 bases and J gave up 3 bases, with 11 bases separating them. Written as DNA, the CDR3 is TGTGCCACCGGAGGACCGAGCTACGAGCAGTACTTC. Amino acid sequence: CATGGPSYEQYF.

The genes are TRBV12-3 or TRBV12-4 and TRBJ1-2, with D tentatively TRBD1 (5 bases). There are 14 residues in the CDR3. The V and J ends lost 6 bases and 4 bases respectively, with 15 bases between them. The chain's CDR3 is CASRSTQGGYGYTF. The CDR3 nucleotides are TGTGCCAGCAGGTCGACTCAGGGTGGCTATGGCTACACCTTC.

At least ten counts were recorded for this clonotype. The chain links TRBV6-6 to TRBJ2-7; maybe TRBD1 (6 bases). From germline, CDR1 is MNHNY and CDR2 SVGAGI (reference sequence). The CDR3 is 14 amino acids. Between the trimmed V and J ends, which lost 0 bases and 6 bases, there was a span of 12 bases. CDR3 sequence: CASSYSGQYPEQYF. DNA of the CDR3: TGTGCCAGCAGTTACTCAGGACAGTACCCCGAGCAGTACTTC.

As concerns this clonotype: In this CDR3 the conserved last residue, phenylalanine or tryptophan, is missing, so a read error is likely. Because the CDR3's place on the DNA is in doubt, the DNA is left out and the CDR3 is given as listed by TCRdb. The V gene is TRBV2, the J gene TRBJ1-1; the DNA was not used to check the table's D call, TRBD1. The germline V gene encodes CDR1 SNHLY and CDR2 FYNNEI. The CDR3 is 11 residues long, counting both termini. This CDR3 is CASTGGFEAIL.

This chain uses TRBV7-9 with TRBJ1-4; D call uncertain. Germline CDR1 SEHNR, CDR2 FQNEAQ (reference sequence). V dropped 4 bases and J dropped 5 bases, with 11 bases sitting between them. The CDR3 consists of 14 residues. CDR3 sequence: CASSWAVGNEKLFF. The CDR3 DNA is TGTGCCAGCAGCTGGGCAGTAGGAAATGAAAAACTGTTTTTT. Full variable domain (missing parts from reference TRBV7-9 and TRBJ1-4): DTGVSQNPRHKITKRGQNVTFRCDPISEHNRLYWYRQTLGQGPEFLTYFQNEAQLEKSRLLSDRFSAERPKGSFSTLEIQRTEQGDSAMYLCASSWAVGNEKLFFGSGTQLSVL.

V and J are TRBV29-1 and TRBJ2-1, with 8 nucleotides matching TRBD2. The germline gives CDR1 SQVTM, CDR2 ANQGSEA. The ends lost 1 base at V and 4 bases at J; junction bases unmatched: 15. The CDR3 sequence is 18 residues long. The CDR3 loop is CSVEAGGRSGKRYNEQFF. The CDR3 DNA reads TGCAGCGTTGAAGCTGGGGGACGTAGCGGGAAAAGGTACAATGAGCAGTTCTTC.

As for this clonotype: Given a much more abundant clone one base away, this may be a read error. The J gene is TRBJ2-3, the V gene TRBV2, with 8 bases identical to TRBD2. The germline V gene has CDR1 SNHLY and CDR2 FYNNEI. This CDR3 has 17 amino acids. DNA of the CDR3: TGTGCCACCAGTGATGGGAACGGACTAGCTCCAACAGATACGCAGTATTTT. Translated, it gives CATSDGNGLAPTDTQYF.

This clonotype turned up a few times. The J gene is TRBJ2-1, the V gene TRBV2; D might be TRBD2 (6 bases). Between the trimmed V and J ends, which lost 2 bases and 4 bases, there was a span of 12 bases. The germline V gene encodes CDR1 SNHLY and CDR2 FYNNEI. This CDR3 contains 15 residues. The CDR3 DNA is TGTGCCAGCAGTGAATCGGGGGAGGTGTACAATGAGCAGTTCTTC. As protein: CASSESGEVYNEQFF.

This clonotype was observed many times. V usage is TRBV3-1 and J usage is TRBJ1-1, with D maybe TRBD1 (5 bases). The germline V gene has CDR1 LGHDT and CDR2 YNNKEL (reference sequence). This CDR3 is 13 amino acids long. V lost 2 bases and J 5 bases, leaving 9 bases between the germline ends. CDR3 loop: CASSQQGGTEAFF. In nucleotides, the CDR3 is TGTGCCAGCAGCCAACAGGGTGGGACTGAAGCTTTCTTT. The whole variable domain, filled in from reference TRBV3-1 and TRBJ1-1, reads DTAVSQTPKYLVTQMGNDKSIKCEQNLGHDTMYWYKQDSKKFLKIMFSYNNKELIINETVPNRFSPKSPDKAHLNLHINSLELGDSAVYFCASSQQGGTEAFFGQGTRLTVV.

This clonotype was seen repeatedly, ten times or more. The chain has TRBV28 and TRBJ2-7; D is possibly TRBD1 (8 bases). Germline V CDR1 and CDR2: MDHEN, SYDVKM. This CDR3 is 13 amino acids long. The V gene lost 10 bases and the J gene lost 3 bases, with 16 bases spanning the gap. The CDR3 DNA sequence: TGTGCCACCACGGGGGGACAGGTCTACGAGCAGTACTTC. The encoded protein is CATTGGQVYEQYF.

To note about this clonotype: This may arise from a read error, as a much more abundant clone is one base away. This chain joins TRBV2 and TRBJ2-3; 9 positions agree with TRBD2. Trimming took 8 bases from V and 5 from J; bases not matched to a gene: 8. The germline V gene encodes CDR1 SNHLY and CDR2 FYNNEI. This CDR3 spans 14 amino acids. This CDR3 reads CASAQREVKDTQYF. The CDR3 DNA follows: TGTGCCAGCGCCCAGCGGGAGGTCAAAGATACGCAGTATTTT.

This clonotype was observed many times. V is TRBV6-1 and J is TRBJ1-5; D gene ambiguous. Trimming removed 3 bases at V and 4 bases at J, with 10 bases between. Germline lookup yields CDR1 MNHNS and CDR2 SASEGT. The CDR3 totals 14 residues. Here the CDR3 reads CASSEARFNQPQHF. CDR3 bases: TGTGCCAGCAGTGAGGCCAGATTTAATCAGCCCCAGCATTTT.

About this clonotype itself: It may be a read error: a sequence one base away is much more abundant. The chain links TRBV7-8 to TRBJ2-7; 11 bases line up with TRBD2. CDR1 is SGHVS and CDR2 is FQNEAQ in the germline V gene. The CDR3 consists of 14 residues. J gave up 5 bases and V 3 bases, and 3 bases lay outside the gene matches. The CDR3 nucleotides are TGTGCCAGCAGCTTTACTAGCGGGGGCAACGAGCAGTACTTC. It is translated as CASSFTSGGNEQYF.

The chain combines TRBV6-4 with TRBJ1-1, with a weak D call TRBD1 (5 bases). The CDR3 has 13 residues. V shed 2 bases and J shed 2 bases, with 6 bases lying between them. Germline V CDR1 and CDR2: MRHNA, SNTAGT. The CDR3 region is CASSDGANTEAFF. The CDR3 nucleotides are TGTGCCAGCAGTGACGGGGCAAACACTGAAGCTTTCTTT.

In regard to this clonotype: This may be a read error, as it is one base from a much larger clone. The chain carries TRBV24-1 and TRBJ2-7; the D is unclear. Germline V gene data show CDR1 as KGHDR and CDR2 as SFDVKD. Trimming removed 3 bases at V and 9 bases at J, with 8 bases between. The CDR3 is 11 residues long. The CDR3 here is CATSDGKRQYF. The DNA for the CDR3 is TGTGCCACCAGTGATGGAAAAAGGCAGTACTTC.

Comments on this clonotype: One end of the junction is discordant with germline, which a read error may explain. The chain couples TRBV5-8 to TRBJ2-5; D call uncertain. This CDR3 is 13 amino acids long. The germline gives CDR1 SGHTS, CDR2 YDEGEE. The CDR3 is CASGLKRRETQYF. The CDR3 DNA is TGTGCCAGCGGCTTGAAACGAAGAGAGACCCAGTACTTC.

As concerns this clonotype: This may come from a read error, since a much larger clone is one base off. The genes are TRBV20-1 and TRBJ2-1, with D maybe TRBD2 (6 bases). Trimming took off 7 bases at V and 6 bases at J, with 19 bases between the two ends. This CDR3 is built from 14 residues. Germline assignment: CDR1 DFQATT and CDR2 SNEGSKA (reference sequence). Here the CDR3 DNA reads TGCAGTGTTAGCACCGGGGCCGGGGGCAATGAGCAGTTCTTC. This codes for CSVSTGAGGNEQFF.

Concerning this clonotype: A single base separates this from a much larger clone, so it may be a read error. The chain combines TRBV28 with TRBJ2-7, with 11 bases lining up with TRBD2. The ends lost 5 bases at V and 11 bases at J; junction bases unmatched: 14. The germline V gene encodes CDR1 MDHEN and CDR2 SYDVKM. CDR3 length: 15 residues. This CDR3 is CASSTGTSGQETKYF. CDR3 DNA sequence: TGTGCCAGCAGTACCGGGACTAGCGGACAAGAGACCAAGTACTTC. The full variable domain, with the rest looked up from reference TRBV28 and TRBJ2-7, is DVKVTQSSRYLVKRTGEKVFLECVQDMDHENMFWYRQDPGLGLRLIYFSYDVKMKEKGDIPEGYSVSREKKERFSLILESASTNQTSMYLCASSTGTSGQETKYFGPGTRLTVT.

A note on this clonotype: Just one base apart from a much larger clone, this may be a read error. V usage is TRBV20-1 and J usage is TRBJ2-3; D perhaps matches TRBD1 (6 bases). Germline lookup yields CDR1 DFQATT and CDR2 SNEGSKA (reference sequence). V lost 4 bases, J lost 5 bases, and 16 bases lay in between. The CDR3 is 14 residues long. The CDR3 here is CSANSVFRGDTQYF. In DNA form, the CDR3 reads TGCAGTGCTAACAGTGTTTTCAGGGGAGATACGCAGTATTTT.

This clonotype has at least ten counts. In DNA, the CDR3 is TGTGCCAGCAGCCTACCTACGGGACAGGGAAGGTACGAGCAGTACTTC. This codes for CASSLPTGQGRYEQYF. V usage is TRBV28 and J usage is TRBJ2-7, with 9 bases that match TRBD1. CDR3 length: 16 amino acids. CDR1 is MDHEN, CDR2 SYDVKM, per germline. With V trimmed by 6 bases and J by 4 bases, 13 bases remained unmatched. Full variable domain (rest looked up from reference TRBV28 and TRBJ2-7): DVKVTQSSRYLVKRTGEKVFLECVQDMDHENMFWYRQDPGLGLRLIYFSYDVKMKEKGDIPEGYSVSREKKERFSLILESASTNQTSMYLCASSLPTGQGRYEQYFGPGTRLTVT.

In DNA form, the CDR3 reads TGTGCCAGCAGCTTGGGGTCGGGCAGGGTGGATTCACCCCTCCACTTT. It specifies CASSLGSGRVDSPLHF. The chain has TRBV5-4 and TRBJ1-6; TRBD1 is a possible D gene (5 bases). Trimming cost V 0 bases and J 8 bases, with 15 bases left between them. Germline V gene lookup returns CDR1 SGHNT and CDR2 YYREEE (reference sequence). There are 16 residues in the CDR3.

This clonotype was seen a few times. The chain carries TRBV29-1 and TRBJ1-2; a weak D match, TRBD1 (5 bases). V was cut by 0 bases and J by 5 bases, with 10 bases left in between. This CDR3 region has 13 residues. The germline V gene encodes CDR1 SQVTM and CDR2 ANQGSEA. The CDR3 here is CSVEDYKGYGYTF. Written as DNA, the CDR3 is TGCAGCGTTGAAGATTACAAGGGGTATGGCTACACCTTC.